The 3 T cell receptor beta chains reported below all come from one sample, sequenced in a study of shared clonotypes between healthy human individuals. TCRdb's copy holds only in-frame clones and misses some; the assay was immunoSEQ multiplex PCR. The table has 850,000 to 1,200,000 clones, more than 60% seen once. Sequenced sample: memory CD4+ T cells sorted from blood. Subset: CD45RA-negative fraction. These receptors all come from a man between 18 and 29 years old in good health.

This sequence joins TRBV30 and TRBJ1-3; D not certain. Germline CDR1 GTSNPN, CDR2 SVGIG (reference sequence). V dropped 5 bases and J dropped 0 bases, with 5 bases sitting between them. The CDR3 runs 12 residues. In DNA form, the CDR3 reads TGTGCCTGGGGAGCCTCTGGAAACACCATATATTTT. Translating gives CAWGASGNTIYF.

CDR3 loop: CASRGAGKKAGELFF. Written as DNA, the CDR3 is TGTGCCAGCAGGGGGGCGGGGAAGAAGGCCGGGGAGCTGTTTTTT. The chain recombines TRBV28 with TRBJ2-2; tentatively, D is TRBD1 or TRBD2 (6 bases each). This CDR3 has 15 residues. V was cut by 6 bases and J by 6 bases, with 17 bases left in between. Germline V gives CDR1 MDHEN, CDR2 SYDVKM.

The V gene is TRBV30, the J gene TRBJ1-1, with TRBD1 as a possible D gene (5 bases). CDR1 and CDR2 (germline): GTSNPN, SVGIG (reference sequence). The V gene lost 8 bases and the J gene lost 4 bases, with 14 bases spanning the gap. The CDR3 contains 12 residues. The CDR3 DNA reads TGTGCCAGCCACAGGTGGGGCACTGAAGCTTTCTTT. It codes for CASHRWGTEAFF.